The 29 T cell receptor beta chains in this list originate from one sample, sequenced in a study of early stage breast cancer tumors. Produced via immunoSEQ multiplex PCR; TCRdb's table is partial and in-frame only. The sample consists of roughly 1,500 clones, over 75% of them appearing once. Sequencing used normal breast tissue next to the tumor. These receptors came from a person aged 45-65 years with breast cancer.

The V call is TRBV6-1, the J call TRBJ2-4; maybe TRBD2 (5 bases). V lost 2 bases to trimming and J lost 1 base, with 9 bases between them. Germline CDR1 and CDR2: MNHNS and SASEGT. The CDR3 sequence is 15 residues long. CDR3 sequence: CASSEPGGAKNIQYF. For the CDR3, the DNA is TGTGCCAGCAGTGAACCAGGCGGGGCCAAAAACATTCAGTACTTC.

The chain has TRBV5-4 and TRBJ1-3; 7 nucleotides agree with TRBD1. This CDR3 is 16 amino acids long. Germline lookup yields CDR1 SGHNT and CDR2 YYREEE (reference sequence). V lost 4 bases, J lost 0 bases, and 7 bases stayed unmatched. This CDR3 reads CASSEPGQTSGNTIYF. CDR3 nucleotide sequence: TGTGCCAGCAGCGAACCGGGACAGACCTCTGGAAACACCATATATTTT.

The chain has TRBV2 and TRBJ2-3; 13 positions match TRBD2. Germline trimming cut 5 bases from V and 1 base from J; bases unmatched to any gene: 6. CDR1 and CDR2 (germline): SNHLY, FYNNEI. The CDR3 has 17 amino acids. CDR3 sequence (DNA): TGTGCCAGCAGTCACCCCGGGACTAGCGGGGGCACAGATACGCAGTATTTT. Translation gives CASSHPGTSGGTDTQYF.

The chain has TRBV7-6 and TRBJ2-2; the match to TRBD2 covers 9 bases. The CDR3 sequence is 15 residues long. V lost 6 bases and J lost 5; bases outside the gene matches: 7. Germline CDR1 reads SGHVS; CDR2 reads FNYEAQ. DNA of the CDR3: TGTGCCAGCAGAGGCGCGGGAGGGCCAACCGGGGAGCTGTTTTTT. Protein: CASRGAGGPTGELFF.

V gene TRBV25-1 combines with J gene TRBJ2-3; D remains unclear. Germline lookup yields CDR1 MGHDK and CDR2 SYGVNS. Trimming pared 2 bases from V and 2 bases from J, leaving 11 bases between. This CDR3 has 15 residues. The CDR3 DNA sequence: TGTGCCAGCAGTGAACGGTCTACCCCCACAGATACGCAGTATTTT. This codes for CASSERSTPTDTQYF.

The chain couples TRBV10-3 to TRBJ2-3; 8 positions match TRBD2. CDR1 is ENHRY, CDR2 SYGVKD, per germline. This CDR3 has 15 residues. With V trimmed by 2 bases and J by 2 bases, 3 bases remained unmatched. CDR3 in DNA: TGTGCCATCAGTGAGCGGGAGGGAATCACAGATACGCAGTATTTT. Residues: CAISEREGITDTQYF.

The V and J genes are TRBV2 and TRBJ2-3, with D perhaps TRBD2 (6 bases). Germline loops: CDR1 SNHLY, CDR2 FYNNEI. Trimming stripped 6 bases from V and 2 bases from J, with 9 bases between. The CDR3 totals 13 residues. This CDR3 is CASRQDYTDTQYF. CDR3 coding DNA: TGTGCCAGCAGGCAGGACTACACAGATACGCAGTATTTT.

The chain couples TRBV7-8 to TRBJ1-4; D perhaps matches TRBD1 (5 bases). The CDR3 runs 14 residues. The germline gives CDR1 SGHVS, CDR2 FQNEAQ. V shed 4 bases and J shed 8 bases, with 14 bases lying between them. CDR3 in DNA: TGTGCCAGCAGCTCTCGGCAGGGCTGGGAAAAACTGTTTTTT. Translation gives CASSSRQGWEKLFF. Combining the CDR3 with reference TRBV7-8 and TRBJ1-4 gives the whole variable domain GAGVSQSPRYKVAKRGQDVALRCDPISGHVSLFWYQQALGQGPEFLTYFQNEAQLDKSGLPSDRFFAERPEGSVSTLKIQRTQQEDSAVYLCASSSRQGWEKLFFGSGTQLSVL.

This clone was seen only a few times. V gene TRBV25-1 combines with J gene TRBJ2-1; D may be TRBD2 (5 bases). CDR1 is MGHDK, CDR2 SYGVNS, per germline. Deletions cut 2 bases from V and 0 bases from J, with 11 bases between. The CDR3 extends over 16 amino acids. The CDR3 DNA is TGTGCCAGCAGTGAAGGCCTAGCAGACTCCTACAATGAGCAGTTCTTC. Translating it yields CASSEGLADSYNEQFF.

The CDR3 nucleotides are TGTGCCAGCAGCCCACCCAATCAGCTCACAGATACGCAGTATTTT. Translating gives CASSPPNQLTDTQYF. The rearrangement links TRBV28 to TRBJ2-3; no firm D call. The CDR3 contains 15 residues. Germline V gene data show CDR1 as MDHEN and CDR2 as SYDVKM. V dropped 6 bases and J dropped 2 bases, with 15 bases sitting between them. Full variable domain (rest looked up from reference TRBV28 and TRBJ2-3): DVKVTQSSRYLVKRTGEKVFLECVQDMDHENMFWYRQDPGLGLRLIYFSYDVKMKEKGDIPEGYSVSREKKERFSLILESASTNQTSMYLCASSPPNQLTDTQYFGPGTRLTVL.

The genes are TRBV2 and TRBJ2-2; 9 bases map to TRBD1. The CDR3 totals 14 residues. The germline gives CDR1 SNHLY, CDR2 FYNNEI. V lost 5 bases, J lost 7 bases, and 5 bases stayed unmatched. CDR3 DNA sequence: TGTGCCAGCAGTCCCGGGACAGGGTTCGGGGAGCTGTTTTTT. Amino acids: CASSPGTGFGELFF. The full variable domain, its missing parts supplied by reference TRBV2 and TRBJ2-2, is EPEVTQTPSHQVTQMGQEVILRCVPISNHLYFYWYRQILGQKVEFLVSFYNNEISEKSEIFDDQFSVERPDGSNFTLKIRSTKLEDSAMYFCASSPGTGFGELFFGEGSRLTVL.

The chain recombines TRBV7-9 with TRBJ2-7; 7 nucleotides line up with TRBD2. Germline CDR1 and CDR2: SEHNR and FQNEAQ (reference sequence). This CDR3 is 15 amino acids long. Unmatched junction bases numbered 8, after V lost 1 base and J lost 5 bases. The CDR3 sequence: CASSLEAGDHHEQYF. The CDR3 nucleotides read TGTGCCAGCAGCTTAGAGGCGGGAGATCACCACGAGCAGTACTTC. The full variable domain, in which reference TRBV7-9 and TRBJ2-7 provide the parts outside the CDR3, is DTGVSQNPRHKITKRGQNVTFRCDPISEHNRLYWYRQTLGQGPEFLTYFQNEAQLEKSRLLSDRFSAERPKGSFSTLEIQRTEQGDSAMYLCASSLEAGDHHEQYFGPGTRLTVT.

V and J are TRBV7-8 and TRBJ1-1; no clear D. Germline CDR1 is SGHVS and CDR2 is FQNEAQ. V shed 2 bases and J shed 1 base, with 11 bases lying between them. The CDR3 spans 15 residues. The CDR3 sequence is CASSLTGQRNTEAFF. DNA for the CDR3: TGTGCCAGCAGCTTAACCGGGCAGAGGAACACTGAAGCTTTCTTT. Complete variable domain (other parts from reference TRBV7-8 and TRBJ1-1): GAGVSQSPRYKVAKRGQDVALRCDPISGHVSLFWYQQALGQGPEFLTYFQNEAQLDKSGLPSDRFFAERPEGSVSTLKIQRTQQEDSAVYLCASSLTGQRNTEAFFGQGTRLTVV.

The rearrangement links TRBV25-1 to TRBJ1-1; 9 bases are a match to TRBD1. Trimming cost V 6 bases and J 4 bases; bases outside gene matches: 9. The CDR3 is 15 amino acids. Germline CDR1 MGHDK, CDR2 SYGVNS. The CDR3, as DNA: TGTGCCAGCAGGGGGATACAGGGGGCGGTCACTGAAGCTTTCTTT. Translation: CASRGIQGAVTEAFF.

This clone is a singleton in its sample. V and J are TRBV10-3 and TRBJ1-5; D gene unclear. V was pared by 0 bases and J by 4 bases, with 10 bases between. This CDR3 is 15 amino acids long. Per germline, CDR1 ENHRY and CDR2 SYGVKD. The CDR3, as DNA: TGTGCCATCAGTGAGTCAAGGGAGCGAAATCAGCCCCAGCATTTT. This sequence encodes CAISESRERNQPQHF.

The chain recombines TRBV6-6 with TRBJ2-7, with TRBD2 matching 9 bases. This CDR3 is built from 14 residues. CDR1 is MNHNY, CDR2 SVGAGI, per germline (reference sequence). Unmatched junction bases numbered 8, after V lost 7 bases and J lost 4 bases. In nucleotides, the CDR3 is TGTGCCAGCACTTTAGCGGGAGCCCAGTACGAGCAGTACTTC. This translates into CASTLAGAQYEQYF.

The chain uses TRBV11-2 and TRBJ2-2; D is perhaps TRBD1 (6 bases). The V gene's germline CDR1 is SGHAT and CDR2 FQNNGV. Trimming removed 5 bases from V and 5 bases from J, with 12 bases in between. This CDR3 has 14 amino acids. CDR3 sequence (DNA): TGTGCCAGCAGCAAAAGCGACAGGACCGGGGAGCTGTTTTTT. It encodes CASSKSDRTGELFF.

J is TRBJ2-5 and V is TRBV7-2; 9 bases align to TRBD2. V lost 1 base, J lost 5 bases, and 8 bases stayed unmatched. CDR3 length: 16 amino acids. CDR1 SGHTA and CDR2 FQGNSA come from the germline V gene. As DNA, the CDR3 is TGTGCCAGCAGCTTAGTTCGGCGGGGGGGCAAGGAGACCCAGTACTTC. As protein: CASSLVRRGGKETQYF.

The gene calls are TRBV5-1 and TRBJ1-5; 7 bases map to TRBD1. Germline V gives CDR1 SGHRS, CDR2 YFSETQ. The CDR3 totals 14 residues. The V and J ends lost 4 bases and 2 bases, in that order; junction bases with no gene match: 3. The CDR3 DNA reads TGCGCCAGCAGCCCCACAGGGGGCAATCAGCCCCAGCATTTT. It codes for CASSPTGGNQPQHF.

The V gene is TRBV30, the J gene TRBJ2-1, with 8 bases lining up with TRBD1. From germline, CDR1 is GTSNPN and CDR2 SVGIG (reference sequence). V lost 0 bases to trimming and J lost 14 bases; unmatched junction nucleotides: 12. The CDR3 has 14 residues. CDR3 coding DNA: TGTGCCTGGAGTGTACTGGGGCAGGGGGCTACGGAGTTCTTC. Its translation is CAWSVLGQGATEFF.

CDR3 sequence (DNA): TGTGCCAGCAGCGCCCGGGACAGCTCGAGAAATTCACCCCTCCACTTT. Its translation: CASSARDSSRNSPLHF. The V gene is TRBV9, the J gene TRBJ1-6; 7 bases are shared with TRBD1. Germline V lookup: CDR1 SGDLS, CDR2 YYNGEE. Trimming cost V 3 bases and J 7 bases; bases outside gene matches: 10. The CDR3 contains 16 residues.

This sequence joins TRBV6-1 and TRBJ1-2; the D gene is possibly TRBD1 (6 bases). The germline gives CDR1 MNHNS, CDR2 SASEGT. Trimming pared 8 bases from V and 8 bases from J, leaving 15 bases between. The CDR3 is 12 amino acids. This chain's CDR3 is CASEGDRRGYTF. The CDR3, as DNA: TGTGCCAGCGAGGGGGATCGACGAGGCTACACCTTC.

The V call is TRBV7-2, the J call TRBJ1-1, with TRBD1 as a possible D gene (6 bases). The CDR3 spans 15 residues. Trimming took off 1 base at V and 7 bases at J, with 16 bases between the two ends. Germline V gene lookup returns CDR1 SGHTA and CDR2 FQGNSA. The CDR3, as DNA: TGTGCCAGCAGCTTAGTGGTTGGGGGCGTGGGTGAAGCTTTCTTT. Residues: CASSLVVGGVGEAFF.

The chain carries TRBV14 and TRBJ2-5; tentative D call: TRBD2 (6 bases). Germline CDR1 SGHDN, CDR2 FVKESK. The V gene lost 0 bases and the J gene lost 7 bases, with 15 bases spanning the gap. This CDR3 is 15 amino acids long. The DNA of the CDR3 is TGTGCCAGCAGCCAAGATTGGGGAGGCCCCGGGACCCAGTACTTC. The encoded protein is CASSQDWGGPGTQYF.

The gene calls are TRBV30 and TRBJ1-3; D is uncertain. V was clipped by 3 bases and J by 4 bases, with 4 bases between them. In germline, CDR1 is GTSNPN, CDR2 SVGIG (reference sequence). CDR3 size: 11 residues. CDR3 region: CAWRVGNTIYF. Here the CDR3 DNA reads TGTGCCTGGAGGGTCGGAAACACCATATATTTT.

The J gene is TRBJ2-1, the V gene TRBV28; D unclear. Germline V gene data show CDR1 as MDHEN and CDR2 as SYDVKM. V lost 2 bases and J lost 5, with 13 bases in between. The CDR3 has 15 residues. The CDR3 loop reads CASSLVVTYDNEQFF. The CDR3, as DNA: TGTGCCAGCAGTTTAGTAGTCACGTACGACAATGAGCAGTTCTTC.

V gene TRBV7-8 combines with J gene TRBJ1-1, with 7 positions matching TRBD1. Germline V gene data show CDR1 as SGHVS and CDR2 as FQNEAQ. V shed 4 bases, J shed 5 bases, and the junction held 10 bases outside the gene matches. The CDR3 consists of 15 residues. The CDR3 DNA reads as TGTGCCAGCAGCTCCCCCGAGGGGGCGCGAACTGAAGCTTTCTTT. Residues: CASSSPEGARTEAFF. Using reference TRBV7-8 and TRBJ1-1 for the parts outside the CDR3, the full variable domain is GAGVSQSPRYKVAKRGQDVALRCDPISGHVSLFWYQQALGQGPEFLTYFQNEAQLDKSGLPSDRFFAERPEGSVSTLKIQRTQQEDSAVYLCASSSPEGARTEAFFGQGTRLTVV.

Turning to this clone: Compared with germline, one end of the junction differs, possibly owing to a read error. This rearrangement joins TRBV5-6 to TRBJ2-5; D call uncertain. Germline CDR1 is SGHDT and CDR2 is YYEEEE. The CDR3 extends over 14 amino acids. In nucleotides, the CDR3 is TGTGCCAGCAGCTTTAATGCTTTACAAGGGACCCAGTACTTC. It specifies CASSFNALQGTQYF.

A single count supports this clone. The CDR3 DNA follows: TGTGCCAGCAGCTTGGGAGGGAACACTGAAGCTTTCTTT. Protein: CASSLGGNTEAFF. The V call is TRBV4-2, the J call TRBJ1-1; D unresolved. This CDR3 is 13 amino acids long. Germline values: CDR1 LGHNA, CDR2 YNFKEQ. The V end was cut by 5 bases, the J end by 1 base, with 8 bases between.